The 27 T cell receptor beta chains listed next were all sequenced from one sample in a study of CXCR3-negative and CXCR3-positive naive CD8 T cells. It was by 5' RACE with UMI labels that the TRB cDNA libraries were prepared. TCRdb derives one entry per CDR3 protein from the 5' RACE reads, leaving out DNA. The sample's table shows 100,000 to 150,000 distinct CDR3 sequences. The source material was naive CXCR3- CD8+ T cells from blood. As for subset: CD45RO-CCR7+CD27+CD95- naive CD8+ T cells lacking CXCR3 (TNR3-). The receptors come from a human donor in good health. Some clones in this sample may be carry-over from other donors' samples.

The chain links TRBV7-9 to TRBJ2-7; checking the TCRdb D call of TRBD2 is not possible without DNA. Germline V gives CDR1 SEHNR, CDR2 FQNEAQ (reference sequence). The CDR3 extends over 14 amino acids. CDR3 loop: CASSGRTATYEQYF. The full variable domain, rest sourced from reference TRBV7-9 and TRBJ2-7, is DTGVSQNPRHKITKRGQNVTFRCDPISEHNRLYWYRQTLGQGPEFLTYFQNEAQLEKSRLLSDRFSAERPKGSFSTLEIQRTEQGDSAMYLCASSGRTATYEQYFGPGTRLTVT.

The CDR3 here is CAISDFGTSGNYEQYF. The chain recombines TRBV10-3 with TRBJ2-7; absent DNA, TCRdb's TRBD2 call cannot be checked. The CDR3 sequence is 16 residues long. Germline loops: CDR1 ENHRY, CDR2 SYGVKD.

V and J are TRBV25-1 and TRBJ1-1; TCRdb outputs TRBD1, but without DNA this stays unchecked. The length of the CDR3 is 16 residues. Germline CDR1 and CDR2: MGHDK and SYGVNS. CDR3 in amino acids: CASSGYETGAVTEAFF.

The chain couples TRBV10-3 to TRBJ2-7; TCRdb's D call of TRBD1 is untestable without DNA. The CDR3 extends over 18 amino acids. Germline-derived CDR1 and CDR2 are ENHRY and SYGVKD. This CDR3 is CAISETLSQDLVRGEQYF.

This CDR3 reads CASGLGRTYEQYF. The rearrangement uses TRBV27 and TRBJ2-7. The germline V gene encodes CDR1 MNHEY and CDR2 SMNVEV (reference sequence). This CDR3 is 13 amino acids long.

The chain recombines TRBV27 with TRBJ2-3; the TCRdb D gene call, TRBD1, has no DNA to confirm it. The germline V gene has CDR1 MNHEY and CDR2 SMNVEV (reference sequence). This CDR3 has 14 residues. Here the CDR3 reads CASRSGQGYPTQYF.

The gene calls are TRBV9 and TRBJ2-2; TCRdb designates TRBD2, a call that cannot be tested without DNA. The CDR3 extends over 17 amino acids. Germline CDR1 and CDR2: SGDLS and YYNGEE. CDR3 sequence: CASSVESAVLNTGELFF.

The rearrangement uses TRBV29-1 and TRBJ2-3; the TRBD2 assignment by TCRdb is unverifiable without DNA. The CDR3 contains 16 residues. Germline CDR1 and CDR2: SQVTM and ANQGSEA. The CDR3 loop is CSVEEGTAGVTDTQYF.

The chain has TRBV5-5 and TRBJ1-4; the TRBD1 assignment by TCRdb is unverifiable without DNA. This CDR3 comprises 15 residues. The germline gives CDR1 SGHKS, CDR2 YYEKEE (reference sequence). The chain's CDR3 is CASSPRDRINEKLFF.

This rearrangement joins TRBV11-2 to TRBJ2-3; TCRdb selects TRBD1, and the lack of DNA leaves this call unchecked. The length of the CDR3 is 15 residues. Germline CDR1 SGHAT, CDR2 FQNNGV. CDR3 protein: CASSLGGRGPDTQYF. The whole variable domain, remainder taken from reference TRBV11-2 and TRBJ2-3, is EAGVAQSPRYKIIEKRQSVAFWCNPISGHATLYWYQQILGQGPKLLIQFQNNGVVDDSQLPKDRFSAERLKGVDSTLKIQPAKLEDSAVYLCASSLGGRGPDTQYFGPGTRLTVL.

CDR3 in amino acids: CSGGQWSDTQYF. The V gene is TRBV29-1, the J gene TRBJ2-3. This CDR3 is built from 12 residues. Germline V gene sequence: CDR1 SQVTM, CDR2 ANQGSEA.

The V gene is TRBV7-6, the J gene TRBJ2-7; the D call of TRBD2 rests on TCRdb alone, since no DNA is present to check it. Germline V gene lookup returns CDR1 SGHVS and CDR2 FNYEAQ. This CDR3 is built from 15 residues. This chain's CDR3 is CASGRPGTSAYEQYF.

The chain has TRBV20-1 and TRBJ1-2; lacking DNA, the TRBD1 call made by TCRdb goes unchecked. The CDR3 has 15 residues. Germline-derived CDR1 and CDR2 are DFQATT and SNEGSKA (reference sequence). The CDR3 here is CSARYLTELNYGYTF.

The chain is built from TRBV7-9 and TRBJ2-5; checking the TCRdb D call of TRBD1 is not possible without DNA. The CDR3 contains 12 residues. Looked up from germline, CDR1 is SEHNR and CDR2 is FQNEAQ (reference sequence). The CDR3 loop reads CAITGQKETQYF.

The CDR3 loop is CAISAGGSSGANVLTF. This sequence joins TRBV10-3 and TRBJ2-6; the TCRdb D gene call, TRBD2, has no DNA to confirm it. Germline CDR1 and CDR2: ENHRY and SYGVKD. This CDR3 is built from 16 residues.

This CDR3 is CAISENLGIDTQYF. The chain recombines TRBV10-3 with TRBJ2-3. Germline V gene lookup returns CDR1 ENHRY and CDR2 SYGVKD. The CDR3 extends over 14 amino acids.

This sequence joins TRBV7-9 and TRBJ2-7. Per germline, CDR1 SEHNR and CDR2 FQNEAQ (reference sequence). This CDR3 comprises 13 residues. CDR3 in amino acids: CASSSLMNYEQYF.

This chain joins TRBV7-2 and TRBJ2-5; there is no DNA to check the TCRdb D call of TRBD1. This CDR3 comprises 13 residues. The germline V gene has CDR1 SGHTA and CDR2 FQGNSA. CDR3 sequence: CASRGTLSETQYF.

The rearrangement links TRBV11-2 to TRBJ2-7; absent DNA, TCRdb's TRBD2 call cannot be checked. The CDR3 contains 16 residues. The germline V gene has CDR1 SGHAT and CDR2 FQNNGV. CDR3 region: CASSLLAGRGSYEQYF.

The CDR3 region is CASSLGGEGFLYF. The chain recombines TRBV7-6 with TRBJ2-4; lacking DNA, the TRBD2 call made by TCRdb goes unchecked. Germline-derived CDR1 and CDR2 are SGHVS and FNYEAQ. The CDR3 length is 13 residues.

V gene TRBV20-1 combines with J gene TRBJ2-5; TCRdb picks TRBD2, but there is no DNA to check that call. The CDR3 is 16 amino acids. Germline V gives CDR1 DFQATT, CDR2 SNEGSKA (reference sequence). This chain's CDR3 is CSARGAGGSYQETQYF.

This chain connects TRBV5-1 to TRBJ1-5; the D call from TCRdb, TRBD1, cannot be confirmed without DNA. Germline loops: CDR1 SGHRS, CDR2 YFSETQ. This CDR3 comprises 17 residues. CDR3 protein: CASSPGTGGMSNQPPHF.

The chain couples TRBV4-3 to TRBJ2-7. From germline, CDR1 is LGHNA and CDR2 YSLEER. The CDR3 loop spans 14 amino acids. CDR3 loop: CASSQGRRAYEQYF.

The chain uses TRBV5-1 and TRBJ1-2; TCRdb proposes TRBD1, but this gene call is untestable without DNA. In germline, CDR1 is SGHRS, CDR2 YFSETQ. This CDR3 spans 13 amino acids. CDR3 amino acids: CASSLASHFDYTF.

The chain has TRBV4-1 and TRBJ1-1; TCRdb picks TRBD1, but there is no DNA to check that call. The CDR3 is 13 amino acids. Per the germline V gene, CDR1 is MGHRA and CDR2 is YSYEKL. CDR3: CASSPPRGTEAFF.

This chain joins TRBV29-1 and TRBJ2-3; without DNA, the TCRdb call of TRBD1 cannot be checked. CDR1 is SQVTM and CDR2 is ANQGSEA in the germline V gene. CDR3 length: 13 residues. The CDR3 protein is CGSYRDSTDTQYF.

The chain links TRBV29-1 to TRBJ2-3; TCRdb names TRBD2, which stays unverified in the absence of DNA. Germline assignment: CDR1 SQVTM and CDR2 ANQGSEA. This CDR3 has 16 amino acids. CDR3 loop: CSVEAPSGGATDTQYF.